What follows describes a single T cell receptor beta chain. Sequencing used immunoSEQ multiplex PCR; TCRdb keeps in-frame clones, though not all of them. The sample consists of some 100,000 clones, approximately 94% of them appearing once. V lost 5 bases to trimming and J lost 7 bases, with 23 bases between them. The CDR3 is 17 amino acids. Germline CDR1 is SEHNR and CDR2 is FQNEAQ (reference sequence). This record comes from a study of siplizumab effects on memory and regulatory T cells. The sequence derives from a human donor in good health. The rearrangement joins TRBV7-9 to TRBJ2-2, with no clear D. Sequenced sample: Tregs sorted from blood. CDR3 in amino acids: CASSLGLSPYLGGELFF. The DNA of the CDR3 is TGTGCCAGCAGCCTTGGGTTGTCGCCCTACCTGGGCGGGGAGCTGTTTTTT. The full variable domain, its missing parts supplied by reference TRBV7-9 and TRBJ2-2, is DTGVSQNPRHKITKRGQNVTFRCDPISEHNRLYWYRQTLGQGPEFLTYFQNEAQLEKSRLLSDRFSAERPKGSFSTLEIQRTEQGDSAMYLCASSLGLSPYLGGELFFGEGSRLTVL.